These 28 T cell receptor beta chains were all obtained from the same sample, sequenced in a study (TCRdb year 2016). Preparation of the library involved RT-PCR. The sequencer was an Illumina MiSeq. The public reads were quality trimmed at Q25 with fastp and then assembled into clones with MiXCR by TCRdb, keeping productive beta chains. Rows matching on CDR3 protein sequence are summarized as one entry with the most common DNA and genes. In all, the sample holds fewer than 800,000 distinct CDR3 sequences, and 14% of those were seen once. The top ten constitute about 3.6% of the sample. The sample consisted of memory CD4+ T cells from blood. Source of these receptors: a female donor in good health, serving as a healthy control.

Only a few counts were recorded for this clonotype. The chain recombines TRBV24-1 with TRBJ2-5; D unclear. Trimming stripped 6 bases from V and 2 bases from J, with 12 bases between. The CDR3 runs 14 residues. Germline V lookup: CDR1 KGHDR, CDR2 SFDVKD. CDR3 in amino acids: CATSSPTYQETQYF. The CDR3, as DNA: TGTGCCACCAGTTCCCCGACCTATCAAGAGACCCAGTACTTC.

This sequence joins TRBV3-1 and TRBJ1-2; the match to TRBD1 covers 7 bases. CDR1 LGHDT and CDR2 YNNKEL come from the germline V gene (reference sequence). The CDR3 sequence is 15 residues long. The V gene end was trimmed by 1 base and the J gene end by 8 bases; junction bases not matched to a gene: 10. The CDR3 DNA is TGTGCCAGCAGCCAAGGAGAACAGGGGCCCCGCGGCTACACCTTC. It codes for CASSQGEQGPRGYTF.

The chain has TRBV19 and TRBJ2-7; 7 bases are shared with TRBD1. Germline values: CDR1 LNHDA, CDR2 SQIVND (reference sequence). V was clipped by 7 bases and J by 0 bases; unmatched bases: 9. The CDR3 totals 15 residues. As DNA, the CDR3 is TGTGCCAGTACCCCTGGGGACAGCAGCTCCTACGAGCAGTACTTC. It yields the protein CASTPGDSSSYEQYF.

The V and J genes are TRBV7-2 and TRBJ1-2; no definite D call. The CDR3 is 16 amino acids. Per germline, CDR1 SGHTA and CDR2 FQGNSA. Between the trimmed V and J ends, which lost 5 bases and 3 bases, there was a span of 19 bases. For the CDR3, the DNA is TGTGCCAGCAGCCGGGGAGGCAGTTTCGAAGACTATGGCTACACCTTC. It codes for CASSRGGSFEDYGYTF.

This clonotype was found many times. The chain has TRBV4-1 and TRBJ2-1, with unresolved D. This CDR3 contains 16 residues. In germline, CDR1 is MGHRA, CDR2 YSYEKL. The V end was cut by 1 base, the J end by 0 bases, with 10 bases between. CDR3 nucleotides: TGCGCCAGCAGCCAAGTTCCCCAGAGCTCCTACAATGAGCAGTTCTTC. Protein product: CASSQVPQSSYNEQFF.

This clonotype was counted only a few times. V usage is TRBV12-3 or TRBV12-4 and J usage is TRBJ1-1, with 7 bases matching TRBD1. V lost 6 bases, J lost 6 bases, and 22 bases stayed unmatched. The CDR3 sequence is 18 residues long. CDR3 residues: CASSRRWGIQGSVPEAFF. CDR3 sequence (DNA): TGTGCCAGCAGCCGAAGGTGGGGAATACAGGGGTCGGTCCCTGAAGCTTTCTTT.

This clonotype was observed many times. V and J are TRBV6-5 and TRBJ1-6, with D unresolved. Deletions cut 5 bases from V and 10 bases from J, with 15 bases between. The CDR3 spans 14 residues. The germline CDR1 and CDR2 sequences are MNHEY and SVGAGI. The CDR3 spells CASSRASSLSPLHF. As DNA, the CDR3 is TGTGCCAGCAGTCGGGCCTCCTCCTTGTCACCCCTCCACTTT.

This clonotype was observed a few times. This sequence joins TRBV10-1 and TRBJ2-5, with D possibly matching TRBD2 (5 bases). Germline CDR1 WNHNN, CDR2 SYGVQD (reference sequence). This CDR3 has 14 residues. Trimming took 3 bases from V and 5 from J, leaving 13 bases between them. CDR3 nucleotides: TGCGCCAGCAGTGATGCGCGGCAGCGGGAGACCCAGTACTTC. Residues: CASSDARQRETQYF.

In this sample, this clonotype turned up many times. V usage is TRBV29-1 and J usage is TRBJ2-7, with TRBD1 identical over 7 bases. Germline V gene lookup returns CDR1 SQVTM and CDR2 ANQGSEA. The CDR3 length is 14 residues. The junction had 8 bases not matched to a gene; V was cut back by 6 bases and J by 0 bases. DNA of the CDR3: TGCAGCGTACCGCCCAACAGGGGCTCCTACGAGCAGTACTTC. Translated: CSVPPNRGSYEQYF.

There are many counts of this clonotype. CDR3 sequence reads: CASSGGSTDTQYF. The CDR3 DNA sequence: TGTGCCAGCAGCGGGGGCAGCACAGATACGCAGTATTTT. The chain employs TRBV12-3 or TRBV12-4 and TRBJ2-3, with D possibly called TRBD1 or TRBD2 (6 bases each). This CDR3 has 13 amino acids. V was clipped by 6 bases and J by 0 bases, with 7 bases between them.

This chain joins TRBV12-3 or TRBV12-4 and TRBJ1-5; TRBD1 matches 9 bases. The V and J ends lost 3 bases and 4 bases, in that order; junction bases with no gene match: 4. The CDR3 is 15 residues long. CDR3 DNA: TGTGCCAGCAGTTTGGGGACAGGGAAAAATCAGCCCCAGCATTTT. It is translated as CASSLGTGKNQPQHF.

The chain links TRBV25-1 to TRBJ1-5; D is unclear. The CDR3 sequence is 17 residues long. CDR1 is MGHDK, CDR2 SYGVNS, per germline. V shed 2 bases and J shed 6 bases, with 20 bases lying between them. The CDR3 loop reads CASSEPHGRPLGQPQHF. Written as DNA, the CDR3 is TGTGCCAGCAGTGAACCCCATGGCAGGCCGTTAGGTCAGCCCCAGCATTTT.

The chain couples TRBV11-3 to TRBJ1-1; no firm D call. Germline V gene sequence: CDR1 SGHNT, CDR2 YENEEA. V was shortened by 1 base and J by 4 bases, with 10 bases between the two germline ends. This CDR3 is 14 amino acids long. CDR3 sequence reads: CASSLGRSSTEAFF. In DNA, the CDR3 is TGTGCCAGCAGCTTAGGAAGGTCGAGCACTGAAGCTTTCTTT.

This clonotype showed up many times. The chain combines TRBV10-2 with TRBJ1-1; TRBD1 aligns across 7 bases. This CDR3 comprises 13 residues. The V gene end was trimmed by 6 bases and the J gene end by 4 bases; junction bases not matched to a gene: 5. Germline lookup yields CDR1 WSHSY and CDR2 SAAADI. The CDR3 nucleotides read TGCGCCAGCAGCGGTCCAGGGGGCACTGAAGCTTTCTTT. This codes for CASSGPGGTEAFF.

There are a few counts of this clonotype. CDR3 in amino acids: CASSLGPGTGTKNIQYF. DNA for the CDR3: TGCGCCAGCAGCTTAGGGCCCGGGACAGGGACCAAAAACATTCAGTACTTC. The chain carries TRBV5-1 and TRBJ2-4, with TRBD1 matching 9 bases. Per germline, CDR1 SGHRS and CDR2 YFSETQ. CDR3 length: 17 residues. The V and J ends lost 2 bases and 2 bases, in that order; junction bases with no gene match: 8.

This clonotype was detected ten times or more. The chain links TRBV12-3 or TRBV12-4 to TRBJ1-1; no clear D gene. V was trimmed by 6 bases and J by 9 bases, leaving 11 bases between them. The CDR3 is made up of 11 amino acids. The CDR3 sequence: CASSRLYKAFF. CDR3 nucleotides: TGTGCCAGCAGCCGGCTCTATAAAGCTTTCTTT.

This clonotype was recorded many times. V and J are TRBV12-3 or TRBV12-4 and TRBJ1-5, with D unresolved. The CDR3 is made up of 15 amino acids. Trimming removed 3 bases from V and 3 bases from J, with 12 bases in between. The CDR3 nucleotides read TGTGCCAGCAGTTTGGCGGTCGCCGCCAATCAGCCCCAGCATTTT. This translates into CASSLAVAANQPQHF.

This clonotype has at least ten counts. This chain joins TRBV27 and TRBJ2-3, with D possibly matching TRBD1 (6 bases). Germline values: CDR1 MNHEY, CDR2 SMNVEV (reference sequence). The CDR3 runs 15 residues. Deletions cut 6 bases from V and 0 bases from J, with 13 bases between. CDR3 region: CASSPTGHSTDTQYF. CDR3 nucleotide sequence: TGTGCCAGCAGCCCCACGGGACACAGCACAGATACGCAGTATTTT.

This sequence joins TRBV20-1 and TRBJ2-5, with D unresolved. Germline V gives CDR1 DFQATT, CDR2 SNEGSKA (reference sequence). The CDR3 consists of 12 residues. V was shortened by 0 bases and J by 5 bases, with 7 bases between the two germline ends. The CDR3 DNA follows: TGCAGTGCTAGAGATACTAAGGAGACCCAGTACTTC. Translated: CSARDTKETQYF.

This clonotype appeared a few times. This chain links TRBV20-1 with TRBJ2-7, with TRBD2 matching over 14 bases. The CDR3 sequence is 18 residues long. V lost 3 bases and J lost 3; bases outside the gene matches: 13. Looked up from germline, CDR1 is DFQATT and CDR2 is SNEGSKA (reference sequence). The CDR3 DNA sequence: TGCAGTGCTAGGAAGGGACTAGCGGGAGTAGCATCTATCTACGAGCAGTACTTC. Residues: CSARKGLAGVASIYEQYF.

The V call is TRBV20-1, the J call TRBJ1-4, with D possibly being TRBD1 (5 bases). Germline V gene lookup returns CDR1 DFQATT and CDR2 SNEGSKA (reference sequence). This CDR3 is 14 amino acids long. V shed 0 bases and J shed 8 bases, with 13 bases lying between them. CDR3 bases: TGCAGTGCTAGAGATCCAGGGTCTAGCGAAAAACTGTTTTTT. Protein sequence: CSARDPGSSEKLFF.

This clonotype has only a few counts. The chain combines TRBV10-3 with TRBJ2-3; TRBD2 is a possible D gene (6 bases). The germline gives CDR1 ENHRY, CDR2 SYGVKD. The V end was cut by 4 bases, the J end by 0 bases, with 14 bases between. The CDR3 spans 16 residues. CDR3 sequence (DNA): TGTGCCATCAGTGCATCCGGCGGGGTAAGCACAGATACGCAGTATTTT. Translation: CAISASGGVSTDTQYF.

This clonotype came up a few times. An end of the junction differs from the germline gene, which may be a read error. The chain couples TRBV4-3 to TRBJ1-1; 8 nucleotides line up with TRBD1. Germline CDR1 reads LGHNA; CDR2 reads YSLEER. CDR3 length equals 16 residues. CDR3 in amino acids: CASSQDLGQGVSKYNF. For the CDR3, the DNA is TGCGCCAGCAGCCAAGATCTTGGACAGGGAGTTTCGAAGTATAACTTT.

The chain uses TRBV6-2 or TRBV6-3 and TRBJ2-7; TRBD1 aligns across 9 bases. V lost 2 bases to trimming and J lost 0 bases; unmatched junction nucleotides: 11. From germline, CDR1 is MNHEY and CDR2 SVGEGT. This CDR3 is 18 amino acids long. CDR3 nucleotides: TGTGCCAGCAGTTACCCATCACAGGGGGCGACCCTCTCCTACGAGCAGTACTTC. As protein: CASSYPSQGATLSYEQYF.

This rearrangement joins TRBV3-1 to TRBJ1-1; D unclear. Germline V gene sequence: CDR1 LGHDT, CDR2 YNNKEL (reference sequence). The CDR3 contains 13 residues. Between the trimmed V and J ends, which lost 1 base and 5 bases, there was a span of 8 bases. The CDR3, as DNA: TGTGCCAGCAGCCAAGCCTCGGGTACTGAAGCTTTCTTT. It yields the protein CASSQASGTEAFF.

This chain joins TRBV5-4 and TRBJ2-3; D call uncertain. The CDR3 runs to 16 residues. V lost 2 bases, J lost 0 bases, and 13 bases lay in between. Germline lookup yields CDR1 SGHNT and CDR2 YYREEE (reference sequence). The CDR3 DNA follows: TGTGCCAGCAGCTTCGGGTCGCTCACTAGCACAGATACGCAGTATTTT. This codes for CASSFGSLTSTDTQYF.

This clonotype appeared a few times. V and J are TRBV29-1 and TRBJ1-1; D uncertain. This CDR3 spans 10 amino acids. Per the germline V gene, CDR1 is SQVTM and CDR2 is ANQGSEA. The germline V and J ends were trimmed by 8 bases and 2 bases, with 6 bases remaining between them. The CDR3 bases are TGCAGCTCCTTCAACACTGAAGCTTTCTTT. Translating gives CSSFNTEAFF.

This clonotype was seen at least ten times. This sequence joins TRBV4-2 and TRBJ1-1; weak D call: TRBD1 (6 bases). There are 14 residues in the CDR3. Germline CDR1 reads LGHNA; CDR2 reads YNFKEQ. Trimming left V 1 base short and J 2 bases short, with 8 bases between. CDR3 protein: CASSQAGTNTEAFF. For the CDR3, the DNA is TGTGCCAGCAGCCAAGCCGGGACAAACACTGAAGCTTTCTTT.